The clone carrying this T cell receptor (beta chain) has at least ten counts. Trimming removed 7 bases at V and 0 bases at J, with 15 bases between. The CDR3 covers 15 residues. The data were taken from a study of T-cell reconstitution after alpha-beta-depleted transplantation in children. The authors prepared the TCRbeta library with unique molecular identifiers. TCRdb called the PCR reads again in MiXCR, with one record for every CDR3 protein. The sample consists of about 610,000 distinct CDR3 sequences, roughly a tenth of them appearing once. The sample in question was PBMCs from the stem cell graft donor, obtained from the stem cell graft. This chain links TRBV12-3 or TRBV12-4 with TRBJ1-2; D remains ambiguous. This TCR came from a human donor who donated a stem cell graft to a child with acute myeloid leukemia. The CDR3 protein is CASTLLGVTNYGYTF. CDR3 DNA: TGTGCCAGCACCCTATTAGGAGTGACTAACTATGGCTACACCTTC.